Below, 31 T cell receptor beta chains from the same sample are listed, as sequenced in a study of regulatory T cells in long-lasting Graves disease. Noted time point: newly diagnosed GD, antithyroid drugs for less than 3 months. RNA extracted from PBMCs served as the sequencing template. Relying on iRepertoire HTBI primers and Arm-PCR of CDR3 regions, the team built TCR beta libraries. TCRdb processed the multiplex PCR reads anew with MiXCR; each CDR3 protein has one entry. This sample has some 600,000 distinct CDR3 sequences, with more than 15% found just once. The sample was also linked to a second study, of T cells in Graves' hyperthyroidism and ophthalmopathy.

The sequencing used peripheral blood mononuclear cells (PBMCs), collected at new diagnosis, from a patient treated with antithyroid drugs. These receptors all stem from a man aged 18 to 35 with Graves disease.

This chain uses TRBV9 with TRBJ2-1; 11 bases are shared with TRBD2. Germline-derived CDR1 and CDR2 are SGDLS and YYNGEE. V shed 3 bases and J 4 bases; nucleotides not matched to a gene: 12. The CDR3 extends over 18 amino acids. The chain's CDR3 is CASSGQGIAGGTYNEQFF. For the CDR3, the DNA is TGTGCCAGCAGCGGACAGGGAATAGCGGGAGGGACGTACAATGAGCAGTTCTTC.

This clonotype was seen a few times. The chain recombines TRBV3-1 with TRBJ2-7, with 9 bases matching TRBD2. Germline V CDR1 and CDR2: LGHDT, YNNKEL (reference sequence). This CDR3 contains 17 residues. V lost 0 bases and J lost 6; bases outside the gene matches: 12. In nucleotides, the CDR3 is TGTGCCAGCAGCCAAGATTATGGGCGGGAGGGCCCTCGCGAGCAGTACTTC. Protein product: CASSQDYGREGPREQYF.

This clonotype was found many times. J is TRBJ2-7 and V is TRBV7-9; no firm D call. Trimming cost V 1 base and J 2 bases, with 9 bases left between them. In germline, CDR1 is SEHNR, CDR2 FQNEAQ (reference sequence). CDR3 length: 14 residues. The CDR3 reads CASSLVSGTYEQYF. DNA for the CDR3: TGTGCCAGCAGCTTAGTGTCGGGTACCTACGAGCAGTACTTC.

This clonotype was observed many times. The chain uses TRBV12-3 or TRBV12-4 and TRBJ1-2; D unresolved. Trimming left V 4 bases short and J 2 bases short, with 11 bases between. The CDR3 runs to 14 residues. This chain's CDR3 is CASSWFKGNYGYTF. In DNA, the CDR3 is TGTGCCAGCAGTTGGTTCAAGGGAAACTATGGCTACACCTTC.

This clonotype was detected a few times. V and J are TRBV2 and TRBJ2-6, with D tentatively TRBD1 (6 bases). This CDR3 has 15 residues. Germline CDR1 and CDR2: SNHLY and FYNNEI. V dropped 5 bases and J dropped 4 bases, with 12 bases sitting between them. The CDR3 is CASSHPGTGANVLTF. Written as DNA, the CDR3 is TGTGCCAGCAGTCACCCCGGGACAGGGGCCAACGTCCTGACTTTC. Combining the CDR3 with reference TRBV2 and TRBJ2-6 gives the whole variable domain EPEVTQTPSHQVTQMGQEVILRCVPISNHLYFYWYRQILGQKVEFLVSFYNNEISEKSEIFDDQFSVERPDGSNFTLKIRSTKLEDSAMYFCASSHPGTGANVLTFGAGSRLTVL.

This clonotype was recorded at least ten times. The V and J genes are TRBV5-1 and TRBJ2-7; perhaps TRBD1 as D (5 bases). This CDR3 has 15 residues. Trimming cost V 0 bases and J 9 bases, with 19 bases left between them. Per the germline V gene, CDR1 is SGHRS and CDR2 is YFSETQ. CDR3 residues: CASSLEVAGQGVQYF. The CDR3 DNA reads TGCGCCAGCAGCTTGGAGGTAGCTGGGCAGGGTGTGCAGTACTTC.

In its sample, this clonotype was seen many times. This chain uses TRBV5-1 with TRBJ2-3; D might be TRBD1 (6 bases). V lost 0 bases and J 0 bases, leaving 8 bases between the germline ends. CDR1 and CDR2 (germline): SGHRS, YFSETQ. This CDR3 region has 15 residues. Written as DNA, the CDR3 is TGCGCCAGCAGCTTGGAGGGGACAAGCACAGATACGCAGTATTTT. It specifies CASSLEGTSTDTQYF.

Note on this clonotype: A much larger clone differs from this one at a single base, so this may be a read error. The chain couples TRBV20-1 to TRBJ2-7; no clear D gene. Germline-derived CDR1 and CDR2 are DFQATT and SNEGSKA (reference sequence). The length of the CDR3 is 13 residues. For the CDR3, the DNA is TGCAGTGCCCGTCCGGGCAGCACCTACGAGCAGTGCTTC. Translated, it gives CSARPGSTYEQCF.

The chain has TRBV6-5 and TRBJ1-5, with D tentatively TRBD1 (6 bases). This CDR3 region has 15 residues. Per the germline V gene, CDR1 is MNHEY and CDR2 is SVGAGI. Trimming removed 0 bases from V and 4 bases from J, with 10 bases in between. CDR3 region: CASSYSIQGNQPQHF. CDR3 in DNA: TGTGCCAGCAGTTACTCGATACAGGGAAATCAGCCCCAGCATTTT.

In its sample, this clonotype was seen many times. The V call is TRBV20-1, the J call TRBJ2-5; tentatively, D is TRBD1 or TRBD2 (6 bases each). The germline V gene encodes CDR1 DFQATT and CDR2 SNEGSKA (reference sequence). The CDR3 consists of 14 residues. V dropped 3 bases and J dropped 6 bases, with 17 bases sitting between them. The chain's CDR3 is CSASTPRGEKTQYF. The CDR3 DNA reads as TGCAGTGCTAGTACCCCTAGGGGGGAGAAGACCCAGTACTTC.

For this clonotype: This sequence may be a read error, since a much larger clone differs from it by one base. The rearrangement joins TRBV13 to TRBJ2-7; D is unresolved. CDR3 size: 13 residues. Germline V lookup: CDR1 PRHDT, CDR2 FYEKMQ (reference sequence). V lost 5 bases and J lost 2, with 10 bases in between. CDR3 sequence reads: CASSHRGPYEQYF. Written as DNA, the CDR3 is TGTGCCAGCAGCCACCGTGGACCCTACGAGCAGTACTTC. The full variable domain, its missing parts supplied by reference TRBV13 and TRBJ2-7, is AAGVIQSPRHLIKEKRETATLKCYPIPRHDTVYWYQQGPGQDPQFLISFYEKMQSDKGSIPDRFSAQQFSDYHSELNMSSLELGDSALYFCASSHRGPYEQYFGPGTRLTVT.

The rearrangement joins TRBV25-1 to TRBJ1-3; possible D gene TRBD1, 6 bases. Germline V CDR1 and CDR2: MGHDK, SYGVNS. V was clipped by 8 bases and J by 3 bases, with 14 bases between them. The CDR3 is 14 amino acids. The CDR3 spells CASLDSANGNTIYF. DNA of the CDR3: TGTGCCAGCTTGGACAGTGCCAATGGAAACACCATATATTTT.

This clonotype was recorded a few times. This could be a read error, since a much larger clone is one nucleotide away. This sequence joins TRBV12-3 or TRBV12-4 and TRBJ2-1, with 10 nucleotides matching TRBD2. The CDR3 sequence is 19 residues long. This chain's CDR3 is CVSSFLGLAETSSYNEQFF. CDR3 nucleotide sequence: TGTGTCAGCAGTTTCCTCGGACTAGCGGAGACGAGCTCCTACAATGAGCAGTTCTTC.

This clonotype was observed a few times. V gene TRBV5-1 combines with J gene TRBJ1-2, with D tentatively TRBD1 (5 bases). The CDR3 has 14 residues. Trimming left V 2 bases short and J 5 bases short, with 13 bases between. From germline, CDR1 is SGHRS and CDR2 YFSETQ. The CDR3 DNA reads TGCGCCAGCAGCTTACAGGTTATCGATTATGGCTACACCTTC. This encodes CASSLQVIDYGYTF.

The rearrangement links TRBV12-5 to TRBJ2-1; TRBD2 agrees at 7 bases. The CDR3 runs to 17 residues. Germline CDR1 reads LGHNT; CDR2 reads FRNRAP. Trimming cost V 0 bases and J 5 bases; bases outside gene matches: 10. CDR3 residues: CASGLVWREGRDNEQFF. The DNA for the CDR3 is TGTGCTAGTGGTTTGGTGTGGAGGGAGGGCCGGGACAATGAGCAGTTCTTC. The full variable domain, its missing parts supplied by reference TRBV12-5 and TRBJ2-1, is DARVTQTPRHKVTEMGQEVTMRCQPILGHNTVFWYRQTMMQGLELLAYFRNRAPLDDSGMPKDRFSAEMPDATLATLKIQPSEPRDSAVYFCASGLVWREGRDNEQFFGPGTRLTVL.

J is TRBJ1-1 and V is TRBV20-1, with 7 positions matching TRBD1. Germline assignment: CDR1 DFQATT and CDR2 SNEGSKA (reference sequence). The CDR3 sequence is 15 residues long. The CDR3 DNA reads as TGCAGAGGACTAACAGGGGCCGCCTTGAGAACTGAAGCTTTCTTT. Its protein is CRGLTGAALRTEAFF.

This clonotype was counted only a few times. The chain has TRBV20-1 and TRBJ2-7; D gene ambiguous. The V end was cut by 3 bases, the J end by 3 bases, with 9 bases between. The CDR3 sequence is 12 residues long. The germline V gene encodes CDR1 DFQATT and CDR2 SNEGSKA (reference sequence). CDR3 nucleotide sequence: TGCAGTGCTAGCGGCGGCCTCTACGAGCAGTACTTC. This codes for CSASGGLYEQYF.

This clonotype appeared many times. V is TRBV20-1 and J is TRBJ2-7, with D perhaps assigned TRBD1 or TRBD2 (5 bases each). V lost 7 bases to trimming and J lost 0 bases, with 19 bases between them. Germline loops: CDR1 DFQATT, CDR2 SNEGSKA (reference sequence). The CDR3 contains 15 residues. CDR3 amino acids: CSVLVETGTSYEQYF. Here the CDR3 DNA reads TGCAGTGTATTGGTCGAAACCGGGACCTCCTACGAGCAGTACTTC.

In its sample, this clonotype was seen many times. The chain combines TRBV2 with TRBJ2-1, with a tentative D call TRBD1 (6 bases). The CDR3 runs to 14 residues. The germline gives CDR1 SNHLY, CDR2 FYNNEI. V was pared by 6 bases and J by 6 bases, with 15 bases between. The CDR3 DNA follows: TGTGCCAGCAGAAACGGACAGCTGTCCAATGAGCAGTTCTTC. This gives the protein CASRNGQLSNEQFF.

There are many counts of this clonotype. The rearrangement uses TRBV29-1 and TRBJ2-3; TRBD2 matches 7 bases. CDR1 SQVTM and CDR2 ANQGSEA come from the germline V gene. The J segment lost 0 bases and the V segment lost 8 bases, leaving 8 bases of the junction unmatched. The CDR3 is 14 residues long. The CDR3 sequence is CSLGGRTSTDTQYF. CDR3 DNA sequence: TGCAGCTTGGGAGGGCGGACTAGCACAGATACGCAGTATTTT.

The genes are TRBV28 and TRBJ2-1; D perhaps matches TRBD1 (6 bases). The V end was cut by 6 bases, the J end by 0 bases, with 12 bases between. CDR3 length: 15 amino acids. Germline V gene lookup returns CDR1 MDHEN and CDR2 SYDVKM. The CDR3 DNA sequence: TGTGCCAGCAGGTGGGACACTAGCTCCTACAATGAGCAGTTCTTC. As protein: CASRWDTSSYNEQFF.

In its sample, this clonotype was seen a few times. V usage is TRBV20-1 and J usage is TRBJ1-1; possible D gene TRBD1, 5 bases. The CDR3 is made up of 13 amino acids. The V end was cut by 6 bases, the J end by 3 bases, with 14 bases between. From germline, CDR1 is DFQATT and CDR2 SNEGSKA (reference sequence). In DNA form, the CDR3 reads TGCAGTGCGGCAGAGGACAAATACACTGAAGCTTTCTTT. It translates to CSAAEDKYTEAFF.

This clonotype was seen many times. The chain carries TRBV7-9 and TRBJ2-1; no firm D call. V was shortened by 1 base and J by 5 bases, with 9 bases between the two germline ends. CDR3 length: 14 residues. The germline V gene encodes CDR1 SEHNR and CDR2 FQNEAQ (reference sequence). CDR3 DNA sequence: TGTGCCAGCAGCTTAGTGGCAGATAACAATGAGCAGTTCTTC. Translation gives CASSLVADNNEQFF.

The chain is built from TRBV3-1 and TRBJ2-1; 7 bases align to TRBD2. This CDR3 contains 15 residues. Germline lookup yields CDR1 LGHDT and CDR2 YNNKEL (reference sequence). After removal of 1 base from V and 6 bases from J, the junction contained 6 bases not matched to a gene. Here the CDR3 reads CASSQVGLAVNEQFF. The CDR3, as DNA: TGTGCCAGCAGCCAAGTTGGGCTAGCGGTCAATGAGCAGTTCTTC.

The chain is built from TRBV5-1 and TRBJ1-5, with a possible D match to TRBD1 (6 bases). Germline values: CDR1 SGHRS, CDR2 YFSETQ. V lost 4 bases and J lost 5, with 13 bases in between. There are 14 residues in the CDR3. The DNA for the CDR3 is TGCGCCAGCAGCACACAGGGTCTGGATCAGCCCCAGCATTTT. Amino acid sequence: CASSTQGLDQPQHF.

The DNA for the CDR3 is TGTGCCCGAGTGGGCTCTGGAAACACCATATATTTT. Amino acids: CARVGSGNTIYF. The rearrangement links TRBV30 to TRBJ1-3; no clear D gene. Germline lookup yields CDR1 GTSNPN and CDR2 SVGIG (reference sequence). V was clipped by 8 bases and J by 0 bases, with 8 bases between them. The CDR3 covers 12 residues.

The chain recombines TRBV12-3 or TRBV12-4 with TRBJ1-5; a weak D match, TRBD1 (5 bases). Trimming shortened V by 5 bases and J by 2 bases, and 10 bases separated the two germline ends. CDR3 size: 14 residues. The CDR3 nucleotides are TGTGCCAGCAGTGCCGGGACGGGCAATCAGCCCCAGCATTTT. It encodes CASSAGTGNQPQHF.

V and J are TRBV12-3 or TRBV12-4 and TRBJ1-2; 8 bases align to TRBD1. The V segment lost 1 base and the J segment 3 bases; nucleotides outside the gene matches: 4. The CDR3 sequence is 15 residues long. The CDR3 sequence is CASSLGAGGDYGYTF. The CDR3 nucleotides are TGTGCCAGCAGTTTAGGTGCAGGGGGCGACTATGGCTACACCTTC.

This sequence joins TRBV5-4 and TRBJ2-3; TRBD1 matches 7 bases. This CDR3 is 16 amino acids long. V lost 4 bases to trimming and J lost 1 base; unmatched junction nucleotides: 9. CDR1 SGHNT and CDR2 YYREEE come from the germline V gene (reference sequence). CDR3 residues: CASSRAQGTGTDTQYF. DNA of the CDR3: TGTGCCAGCAGCCGGGCACAGGGGACCGGCACAGATACGCAGTATTTT.

This clonotype was counted at least ten times. V is TRBV7-9 and J is TRBJ2-1; D is uncertain. Germline V gene data show CDR1 as SEHNR and CDR2 as FQNEAQ (reference sequence). V gave up 4 bases and J gave up 3 bases, with 16 bases separating them. This CDR3 has 16 residues. Here the CDR3 reads CASSSNRYTLYNEQFF. CDR3 in DNA: TGTGCCAGCAGCTCCAACCGGTATACCCTCTACAATGAGCAGTTCTTC.

This clonotype was seen ten or more times. This chain links TRBV12-3 or TRBV12-4 with TRBJ1-4; D is undetermined. The CDR3 consists of 14 residues. V was pared by 3 bases and J by 6 bases, with 11 bases between. Here the CDR3 reads CASSLYGSYEKLFF. The CDR3 nucleotides read TGTGCCAGCAGTTTGTACGGGTCGTATGAAAAACTGTTTTTT.